Below, 24 T cell receptor beta chains from the same sample are listed, as sequenced in a study of blood T cells in healthy people across ages. Alongside a J-beta primer mix, a sample-barcoded 5' primer served in a second PCR lasting about 6 to 12 cycles. TCRdb fed the 5' RACE reads into MiXCR, producing one record per CDR3 protein. The table lists about 1.4 million distinct CDR3 sequences, around 59% of them singletons. The sample was blood. The receptor source for this set is a man younger than 35 in good health.

V and J are TRBV7-9 and TRBJ2-4, with a possible D match to TRBD1 (5 bases). The J call is doubtful: the DNA matches TRBJ2-7 better. CDR3 length: 16 amino acids. CDR1 and CDR2 (germline): SEHNR, FQNEAQ (reference sequence). The CDR3 region is CASSPKRAGFSYEQYF. The CDR3 bases are TGTGCCAGCAGCCCCAAGAGAGCAGGGTTCTCCTACGAGCAGTACTTC.

The chain recombines TRBV12-3 or TRBV12-4 with TRBJ1-5, with D maybe TRBD1 (5 bases). The CDR3 has 15 amino acids. Trimming removed 6 bases at V and 1 base at J, with 13 bases between. The CDR3 spells CASRSQGDSNQPQHF. The CDR3 DNA is TGTGCCAGCAGATCCCAGGGAGACAGCAATCAGCCCCAGCATTTT.

V usage is TRBV29-1 and J usage is TRBJ2-3, with a tentative D call TRBD2 (7 bases). The CDR3 is 14 amino acids. Per the germline V gene, CDR1 is SQVTM and CDR2 is ANQGSEA. Between the trimmed V and J ends, which lost 7 bases and 3 bases, there was a span of 17 bases. DNA for the CDR3: TGCAGCGCGAGGGGGGGTGTGGGGACAGATACGCAGTATTTT. Translation gives CSARGGVGTDTQYF.

This clonotype came up once. This sequence joins TRBV6-1 and TRBJ1-2; TRBD1 is a possible D gene (5 bases). V shed 6 bases and J shed 8 bases, with 19 bases lying between them. The CDR3 has 14 amino acids. The germline V gene has CDR1 MNHNS and CDR2 SASEGT. CDR3 amino acids: CASRVGTALGGYTF. CDR3 DNA sequence: TGTGCCAGCAGGGTAGGGACGGCCTTAGGAGGCTACACCTTC.

The V and J genes are TRBV7-9 and TRBJ2-7; D is undetermined. Germline V gene data show CDR1 as SEHNR and CDR2 as FQNEAQ (reference sequence). Between the trimmed V and J ends, which lost 5 bases and 6 bases, there was a span of 14 bases. The CDR3 is made up of 13 amino acids. The CDR3 coding sequence is TGTGCCAGCAGCGCGTCGGGTCCCAGCGAGCAGTACTTC. This codes for CASSASGPSEQYF.

The chain links TRBV21-1 to TRBJ2-6; the table assigns TRBD1, which was not confirmed against the DNA. TRBV21-1 is termed a pseudogene. The CDR3 consists of 21 residues. CDR3: CASTLNRLGQGFPSGANVLTF. DNA of the CDR3: TGTGCCAGCACCTTAAACCGCTTGGGGCAGGGGTTCCCCTCTGGGGCCAACGTCCTGACTTTC.

V usage is TRBV5-1 and J usage is TRBJ2-1; D uncertain. TRBJ2-7 matches the DNA end more closely, so the J call is doubtful. From germline, CDR1 is SGHRS and CDR2 YFSETQ. The CDR3 sequence is 15 residues long. In nucleotides, the CDR3 is TGCGCCAGCAGCTACCTAATGGGAAAGGAGAACGAGCAGTACTTC. Its translation is CASSYLMGKENEQYF.

This clonotype appeared a few times. The chain joins TRBV13 to TRBJ2-2; the D is unclear. Germline loops: CDR1 PRHDT, CDR2 FYEKMQ (reference sequence). V was clipped by 5 bases and J by 2 bases, with 15 bases between them. The CDR3 totals 16 residues. The chain's CDR3 is CASSLRRQTNTGELFF. CDR3 DNA sequence: TGTGCCAGCAGCCTCCGCAGGCAGACAAACACCGGGGAGCTGTTTTTT.

This CDR3 reads CASAMTGNNQPQHF. CDR3 coding DNA: TGTGCCAGCGCTATGACAGGAAATAATCAGCCCCAGCATTTT. V usage is TRBV7-9 and J usage is TRBJ1-5; possible D gene TRBD1, 6 bases. Germline V CDR1 and CDR2: SEHNR, FQNEAQ (reference sequence). This CDR3 region has 14 residues. V was trimmed by 8 bases and J by 4 bases, leaving 15 bases between them.

V usage is TRBV6-2 or TRBV6-3 and J usage is TRBJ2-1, with D tentatively TRBD2 (5 bases). V was pared by 2 bases and J by 14 bases, with 16 bases between. The CDR3 covers 13 residues. The germline gives CDR1 MNHEY, CDR2 SVGEGT. The CDR3 is CASSYHGGPPEFF. CDR3 nucleotides: TGTGCCAGCAGTTACCATGGCGGGCCACCGGAGTTCTTC.

This clonotype was observed a single time. The chain recombines TRBV29-1 with TRBJ2-3, with D perhaps TRBD2 (6 bases). Trimming cost V 7 bases and J 4 bases, with 18 bases left between them. CDR1 is SQVTM, CDR2 ANQGSEA, per germline. There are 14 residues in the CDR3. CDR3 DNA: TGCAGCGGGGGGAATTTGGGAGGCGCAGATACGCAGTATTTT. Protein product: CSGGNLGGADTQYF.

This chain links TRBV28 with TRBJ2-2, with 7 bases identical to TRBD2. Germline lookup yields CDR1 MDHEN and CDR2 SYDVKM. CDR3 size: 18 residues. V shed 2 bases and J 5 bases; nucleotides not matched to a gene: 14. CDR3 sequence reads: CASSLIAGIRLGTGELFF. The DNA for the CDR3 is TGTGCCAGCAGTTTAATAGCGGGTATTCGGTTGGGAACCGGGGAGCTGTTTTTT.

The J gene is TRBJ1-1, the V gene TRBV3-1; 9 positions match TRBD1. Germline CDR1 reads LGHDT; CDR2 reads YNNKEL (reference sequence). J was trimmed by 4 bases and V by 4 bases; bases with no gene match: 7. The CDR3 is made up of 15 amino acids. CDR3 DNA: TGTGCCAGCAGCCCTTATATGACAGGGGGCACTGAAGCTTTCTTT. Translating gives CASSPYMTGGTEAFF.

This rearrangement joins TRBV4-1 to TRBJ2-3, with a possible D match to TRBD1 (5 bases). The CDR3 extends over 15 amino acids. Germline CDR1 reads MGHRA; CDR2 reads YSYEKL. Trimming left V 3 bases short and J 3 bases short, with 13 bases between. In DNA form, the CDR3 reads TGCGCCAGCAGCCACCTACGACAGAGAACAGATACGCAGTATTTT. Translated: CASSHLRQRTDTQYF.

In its sample, this clonotype was seen a few times. The CDR3 DNA follows: TGTGCCAGCAGCCGCCCTGGGACTAGCGGGAGTAATGAGCAGTTCTTC. Its translation is CASSRPGTSGSNEQFF. This sequence joins TRBV25-1 and TRBJ2-1, with 14 bases lining up with TRBD2. The CDR3 runs to 16 residues. Germline V lookup: CDR1 MGHDK, CDR2 SYGVNS. V shed 6 bases and J 7 bases; nucleotides not matched to a gene: 8.

This clonotype was picked up one time. The chain employs TRBV20-1 and TRBJ2-3, with D uncertain. CDR3 length equals 13 residues. Between the trimmed V and J ends, which lost 5 bases and 2 bases, there was a span of 11 bases. CDR1 DFQATT and CDR2 SNEGSKA come from the germline V gene (reference sequence). CDR3 sequence (DNA): TGCAGTGCTGGGTGGCAGTCCACAGATACGCAGTATTTT. Encoded protein: CSAGWQSTDTQYF.

The rearrangement uses TRBV4-3 and TRBJ2-7; no clear D. Germline CDR1 reads LGHNA; CDR2 reads YSLEER. This CDR3 spans 15 amino acids. V lost 0 bases to trimming and J lost 3 bases, with 12 bases between them. CDR3 DNA sequence: TGCGCCAGCAGCCAAGATGTATTCGGGTTCTACGAGCAGTACTTC. Protein sequence: CASSQDVFGFYEQYF.

J is TRBJ2-5 and V is TRBV10-2; TRBD2 is a possible D gene (6 bases). The CDR3 extends over 13 amino acids. Germline V lookup: CDR1 WSHSY, CDR2 SAAADI. Trimming left V 3 bases short and J 11 bases short, with 16 bases between. CDR3 loop: CASSDGSPGLQYF. CDR3 DNA: TGCGCCAGCAGTGACGGAAGTCCGGGACTGCAGTACTTC.

The table lists this clonotype with a few counts. J is TRBJ1-2 and V is TRBV7-9; D not resolved. The CDR3 consists of 16 residues. V lost 5 bases to trimming and J lost 0 bases, with 16 bases between them. CDR1 SEHNR and CDR2 FQNEAQ come from the germline V gene (reference sequence). The CDR3 coding sequence is TGTGCCAGCAGCCATCCCCTTCGGCAGGCTAACTATGGCTACACCTTC. It is translated as CASSHPLRQANYGYTF.

J is TRBJ2-6 and V is TRBV6-1; 9 bases are shared with TRBD1. After removal of 6 bases from V and 0 bases from J, the junction contained 15 bases not matched to a gene. Germline loops: CDR1 MNHNS, CDR2 SASEGT. The CDR3 is 20 residues long. The CDR3 nucleotides are TGTGCCAGCAGCATCTGGGCCGGGACAGGGACATACTCTGGGGCCAACGTCCTGACTTTC. Protein sequence: CASSIWAGTGTYSGANVLTF.

The chain carries TRBV6-5 and TRBJ2-7; D is uncertain. Germline V gene sequence: CDR1 MNHEY, CDR2 SVGAGI. Trimming cost V 5 bases and J 4 bases, with 18 bases left between them. The CDR3 covers 15 residues. In DNA form, the CDR3 reads TGTGCCAGCAGTCCCTCCCCCACCTACGATTACGAGCAGTACTTC. Its protein is CASSPSPTYDYEQYF.

The rearrangement joins TRBV10-3 to TRBJ2-3; no clear D. Germline V CDR1 and CDR2: ENHRY, SYGVKD. The CDR3 length is 13 residues. With 4 bases removed from V and 4 bases from J, the gap between germline ends came to 9 bases. CDR3 DNA sequence: TGTGCCATCAGTGGTCCCCCCCCAGATACGCAGTATTTT. Amino acid sequence: CAISGPPPDTQYF.

This clonotype was seen just once. V gene TRBV7-9 combines with J gene TRBJ1-2; D unresolved. Germline assignment: CDR1 SEHNR and CDR2 FQNEAQ (reference sequence). This CDR3 is 15 amino acids long. V lost 1 base to trimming and J lost 2 bases, with 11 bases between them. The CDR3 sequence: CASSLGPASNYGYTF. The CDR3, as DNA: TGTGCCAGCAGCTTAGGGCCCGCCTCGAACTATGGCTACACCTTC.

The chain couples TRBV6-1 to TRBJ2-4; 8 nucleotides align to TRBD2. After removal of 4 bases from V and 13 bases from J, the junction contained 9 bases not matched to a gene. Germline-derived CDR1 and CDR2 are MNHNS and SASEGT. This CDR3 spans 13 amino acids. CDR3 loop: CASSGTAGGEQYF. CDR3 in DNA: TGTGCCAGCAGTGGAACTGCGGGAGGAGAGCAGTACTTC.